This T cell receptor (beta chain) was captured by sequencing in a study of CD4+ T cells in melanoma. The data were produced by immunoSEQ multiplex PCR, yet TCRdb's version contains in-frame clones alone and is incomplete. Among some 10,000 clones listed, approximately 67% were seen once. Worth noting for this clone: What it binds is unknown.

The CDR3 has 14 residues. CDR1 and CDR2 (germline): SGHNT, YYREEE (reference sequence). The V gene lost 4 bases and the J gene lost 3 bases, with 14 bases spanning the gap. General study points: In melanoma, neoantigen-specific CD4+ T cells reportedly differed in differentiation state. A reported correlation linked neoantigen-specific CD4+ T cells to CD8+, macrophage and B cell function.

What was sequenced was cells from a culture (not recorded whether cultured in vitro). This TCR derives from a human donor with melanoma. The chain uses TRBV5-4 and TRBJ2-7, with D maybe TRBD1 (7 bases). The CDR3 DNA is TGTGCCAGCAGCCGGACAGGACTACTCTACGAGCAGTACTTC. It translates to CASSRTGLLYEQYF.